Described below is a single TCR beta chain sequence and its context. Methods used by the authors: By means of reference gene primer amplification, nucleated cell counts were estimated. Sequencing used immunoSEQ multiplex PCR; TCRdb keeps in-frame clones, though not all of them. The DNA gave D and trimming, while V, J and clone size come from that table. The sample shows 250,000 to 350,000 clones, approximately 84% of them seen only once. Deletions cut 4 bases from V and 4 bases from J, with 15 bases between. CDR1 is SGHDT, CDR2 YYEEEE, per germline. The CDR3 has 15 residues. The data derive from a study of blood T cell repertoires in COVID-19. Seattle patient enrollment occurred during active infection, with longitudinal follow-up thereafter.

The sample consisted of peripheral blood. The clonotype comes from a human donor with COVID-19, enrolled during active disease. The donor label of this sample is uncertain. The J gene is TRBJ1-5, the V gene TRBV5-6, with a tentative D call TRBD1 (5 bases). The CDR3 loop is CASSPGPRDNQPQHF. The CDR3 coding sequence is TGTGCCAGCAGCCCAGGGCCACGAGATAATCAGCCCCAGCATTTT.